The source of this TCR beta chain is a study of cytomegalovirus exposure and HLA in healthy donors. A word on this clone: Its antigen is unidentified.

PCR amplification relied on 60 Vbeta primers (plus 13 Jbeta primers). This table comes from immunoSEQ multiplex PCR, and its TCRdb copy is limited to in-frame clones, with some not included. The sample includes roughly 130,000 clones, about 80% of them seen just once. Overall study findings and caveats: Later, an analysis found that common viral pathogens appeared to be linked with several of the most significant clusters. Beyond CMV serostatus, there was no information to go on about immune exposure. It was shown in a later analysis that HLA-associated TCR beta chains were more clonally expanded than other, equally common chains.

Germline CDR1 SGHTA, CDR2 FQGNSA. This CDR3 comprises 16 residues. The J segment lost 8 bases and the V segment lost 5 bases, leaving 14 bases of the junction unmatched. Sequencing was done on a sample of PBMCs. This TCR derives from a middle-aged man in good health and CMV-seronegative. The genes are TRBV7-2 and TRBJ2-1, with 8 positions matching TRBD1. The CDR3 sequence is CASSPHDRGGADEQFF. The CDR3 region has the DNA TGTGCCAGCAGCCCCCACGACAGGGGAGGTGCGGATGAGCAGTTCTTC.